This T cell receptor (beta chain) was sequenced for a study of shared clonotypes between healthy human individuals. The CDR3 is 15 amino acids. The germline V and J ends were trimmed by 5 bases and 4 bases, with 17 bases remaining between them. CDR1 and CDR2 from the germline V gene are SGHRS and YFSETQ. Sequencing used immunoSEQ multiplex PCR; TCRdb keeps in-frame clones, though not all of them. The sample records some 500,000 clones, 70% to 85% being singletons. The gene calls are TRBV5-1 and TRBJ2-3; D is uncertain. Sequencing was done on a sample of PBMCs. This receptor was taken from a woman in her forties in good health. Some clones in this sample may be carry-over from other donors' samples. CDR3 bases: TGCGCCAGCAGTCCCCTGGGCCGAGCCGCAGATACGCAGTATTTT. Translated: CASSPLGRAADTQYF.